The table lists the clone carrying this T cell receptor (beta chain) with many counts. TCRdb re-analysed the reads in MiXCR, keeping a single row per CDR3 protein. Counted here are 200,000 to 300,000 distinct CDR3 sequences, roughly 26% occurring once; the ten biggest clones make up around 7.8%. The data are from a study of kidney transplant recipient with SARS-CoV-2 infection. The sample here was a blood sample, taken at baseline and around day 110 from a kidney transplant recipient. The clonotype comes from a male patient between 25 and 39 years old who had COVID-19 and was a kidney transplant recipient. Part of the T cells may come from the graft donor.

For the CDR3, the DNA is TGCGCCAGCAGCCAAGATAGGGCAGGGGGCTACTCACCCCTCCACTTT. Its protein is CASSQDRAGGYSPLHF. The V and J genes are TRBV4-1 and TRBJ1-6; 8 nucleotides match TRBD1. J was trimmed by 10 bases and V by 0 bases; bases with no gene match: 8. Germline values: CDR1 MGHRA, CDR2 YSYEKL. This CDR3 spans 16 amino acids.